This TCR beta chain was captured by sequencing in a study of T cell changes during pregnancy in multiple sclerosis. The CDR3 contains 13 residues. The V gene lost 3 bases and the J gene lost 5 bases, with 8 bases spanning the gap. Germline assignment: CDR1 SEHNR and CDR2 FQNEAQ (reference sequence). Libraries were prepared by immunoSEQ multiplex PCR; TCRdb keeps only in-frame clonotypes and omits some of them. The table lists around 80,000 clones, just over 90% of them singletons. Sequences were derived from peripheral blood, sampled before pregnancy. V usage is TRBV7-9 and J usage is TRBJ1-5; D possibly corresponds to TRBD1 (5 bases). The origin of this receptor is a female donor with multiple sclerosis, enrolled in a pregnancy study. CDR3 bases: TGTGCCAGCAGCTTTCGGGGGGATCAGCCCCAGCATTTT. Translation: CASSFRGDQPQHF.